This T cell receptor beta chain was recorded in a study of blood T cell repertoires in COVID-19. Overall study: COVID-19 samples from acute and convalescent phases originated in the United States, Italy and Spain. T cells, B-cell-depleted T cells, or PBMCs provided the cDNA or gDNA that served as material.

A few counts support this clone. This CDR3 has 13 amino acids. Germline assignment: CDR1 MDHEN and CDR2 SYDVKM. With V trimmed by 2 bases and J by 7 bases, 4 bases remained unmatched. Per the original methods: Reference gene primer amplification gave estimated nucleated cell counts. Some clones are missing from TCRdb's copy, which holds only in-frame ones; the method was immunoSEQ multiplex PCR. That table is the source of V, J and clone size, and D and trimming were worked out from the DNA. The sample carries 250,000 to 350,000 clones, around 89% recorded once. The material sequenced was peripheral blood. The genes are TRBV28 and TRBJ1-1, with 7 bases lining up with TRBD1. The clonotype originates from a man aged 30-40 years with acute or convalescent COVID-19. Here the CDR3 reads CASSLPNRGEAFF. CDR3 in DNA: TGTGCCAGCAGTTTACCTAACAGGGGTGAAGCTTTCTTT. Looking up the rest from reference TRBV28 and TRBJ1-1 gives the full variable domain: DVKVTQSSRYLVKRTGEKVFLECVQDMDHENMFWYRQDPGLGLRLIYFSYDVKMKEKGDIPEGYSVSREKKERFSLILESASTNQTSMYLCASSLPNRGEAFFGQGTRLTVV.